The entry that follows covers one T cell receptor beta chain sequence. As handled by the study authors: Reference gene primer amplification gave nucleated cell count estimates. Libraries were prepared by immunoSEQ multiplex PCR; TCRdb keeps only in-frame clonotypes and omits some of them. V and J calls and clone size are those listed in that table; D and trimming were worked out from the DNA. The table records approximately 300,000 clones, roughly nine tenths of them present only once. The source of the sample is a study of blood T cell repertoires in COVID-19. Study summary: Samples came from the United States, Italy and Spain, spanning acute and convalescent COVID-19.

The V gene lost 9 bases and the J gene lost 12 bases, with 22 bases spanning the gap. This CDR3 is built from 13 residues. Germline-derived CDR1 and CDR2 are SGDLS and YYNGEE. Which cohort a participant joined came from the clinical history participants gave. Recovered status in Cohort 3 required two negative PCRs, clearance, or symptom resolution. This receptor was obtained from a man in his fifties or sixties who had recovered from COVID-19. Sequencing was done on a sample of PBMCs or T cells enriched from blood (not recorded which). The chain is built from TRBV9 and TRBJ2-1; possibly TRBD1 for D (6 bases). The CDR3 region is CATKTDRPRTQFF. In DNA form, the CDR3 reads TGTGCCACCAAGACCGACAGGCCCCGAACGCAGTTCTTC.